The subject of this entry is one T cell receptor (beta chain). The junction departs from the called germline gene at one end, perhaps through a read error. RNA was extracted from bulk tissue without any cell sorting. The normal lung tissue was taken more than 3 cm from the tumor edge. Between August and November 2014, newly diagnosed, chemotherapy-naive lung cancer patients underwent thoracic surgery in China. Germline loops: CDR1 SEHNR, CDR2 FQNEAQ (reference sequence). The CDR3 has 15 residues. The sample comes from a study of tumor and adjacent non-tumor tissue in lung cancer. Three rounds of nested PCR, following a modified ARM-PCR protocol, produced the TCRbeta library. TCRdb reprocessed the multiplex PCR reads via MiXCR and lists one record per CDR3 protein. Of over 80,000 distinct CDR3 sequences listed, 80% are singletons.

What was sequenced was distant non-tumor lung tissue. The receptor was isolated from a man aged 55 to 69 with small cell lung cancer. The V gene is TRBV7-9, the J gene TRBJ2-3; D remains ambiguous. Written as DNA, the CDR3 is TGTGCCAGCAGCCGTAGGGAAACCAGCAGAGATACGCGGTATTTT. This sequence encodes CASSRRETSRDTRYF.